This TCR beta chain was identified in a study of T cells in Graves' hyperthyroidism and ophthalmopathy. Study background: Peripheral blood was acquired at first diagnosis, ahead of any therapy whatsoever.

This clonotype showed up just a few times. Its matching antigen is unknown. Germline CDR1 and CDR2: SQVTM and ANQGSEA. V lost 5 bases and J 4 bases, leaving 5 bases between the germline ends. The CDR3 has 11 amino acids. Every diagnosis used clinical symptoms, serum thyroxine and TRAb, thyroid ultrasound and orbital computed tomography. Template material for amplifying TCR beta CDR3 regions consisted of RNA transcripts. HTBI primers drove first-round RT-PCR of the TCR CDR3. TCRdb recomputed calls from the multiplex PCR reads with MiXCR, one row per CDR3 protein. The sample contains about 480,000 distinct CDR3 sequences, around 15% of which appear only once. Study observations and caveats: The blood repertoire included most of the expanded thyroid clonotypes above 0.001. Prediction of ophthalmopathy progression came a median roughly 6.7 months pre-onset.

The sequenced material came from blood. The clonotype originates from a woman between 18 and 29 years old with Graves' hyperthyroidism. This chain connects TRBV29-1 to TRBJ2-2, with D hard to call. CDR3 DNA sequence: TGCAGCGTTTCGGTCACCGGGGAGCTGTTTTTT. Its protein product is CSVSVTGELFF.